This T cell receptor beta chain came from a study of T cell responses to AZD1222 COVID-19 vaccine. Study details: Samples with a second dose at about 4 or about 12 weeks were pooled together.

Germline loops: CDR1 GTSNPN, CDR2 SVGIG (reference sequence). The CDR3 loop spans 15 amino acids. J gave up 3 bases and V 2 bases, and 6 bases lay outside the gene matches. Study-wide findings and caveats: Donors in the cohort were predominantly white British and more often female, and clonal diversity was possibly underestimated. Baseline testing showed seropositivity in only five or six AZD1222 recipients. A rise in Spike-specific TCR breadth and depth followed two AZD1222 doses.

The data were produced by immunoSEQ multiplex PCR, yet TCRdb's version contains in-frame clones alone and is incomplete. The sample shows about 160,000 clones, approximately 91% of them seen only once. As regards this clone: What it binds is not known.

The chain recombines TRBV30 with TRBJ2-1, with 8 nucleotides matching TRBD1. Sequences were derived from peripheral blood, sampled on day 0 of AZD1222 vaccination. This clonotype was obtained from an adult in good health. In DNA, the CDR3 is TGTGCCTGGAGTTCCGGACAGGGAATCTACAATGAGCAGTTCTTC. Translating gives CAWSSGQGIYNEQFF.